The clone carrying this TCR beta chain was detected only once. The sample comes from a study of cytomegalovirus exposure and HLA in healthy donors. Both 60 Vbeta primers and 13 Jbeta primers went into the PCR. TCRdb's table, derived via immunoSEQ multiplex PCR, lists solely in-frame clones and lacks some. Of 60,000 to 100,000 clones in the sample, more than 60% are singletons; the top ten hold 1.5% to 2%. CDR3 length: 13 amino acids. Trimming left V 10 bases short and J 3 bases short, with 10 bases between. In germline, CDR1 is SNHLY, CDR2 FYNNEI. Sequences were obtained from PBMCs. The gene calls are TRBV2 and TRBJ1-6; D might be TRBD1 (5 bases). The source of this sequence is a man between 40 and 49 years old in good health and CMV-seronegative. The CDR3 sequence: CANSDNYNSPLHF. CDR3 in DNA: TGTGCCAACTCGGACAACTATAATTCACCCCTCCACTTT.